These 18 T cell receptor beta chains share one sample of origin, sequenced in a study of blood T cell repertoires in COVID-19 (dated by TCRdb to between 2020 and 2021). Preparation of the library involved the immunoSEQ multiplex PCR assay. The table was pulled from immuneACCESS by TCRdb, which kept in-frame rearrangements only. Such tables lose some clones; where checked, under half of the loss comes from unresolved V genes, and the rest has no known cause. The sample table records some 260,000 clones; 75% to 90% of these occur just once. The ten top clones hold just under 6.5% of the sample. The specimen sequenced was PBMCs or T cells enriched from blood (not recorded which). These receptor sequences come from a woman under 40 with acute COVID-19.

The chain combines TRBV19 with TRBJ1-6, with 9 bases identical to TRBD1. The J segment lost 8 bases and the V segment lost 3 bases, leaving 5 bases of the junction unmatched. This CDR3 contains 15 residues. Germline CDR1 LNHDA, CDR2 SQIVND (reference sequence). CDR3 residues: CASSIGQGLDSPLHF. CDR3 bases: TGTGCCAGTAGTATTGGACAGGGGTTAGATTCACCCCTCCACTTT.

This CDR3 is CAFLAGGGNSPLHF. In DNA, the CDR3 is TGTGCCTTCCTTGCGGGGGGCGGTAATTCACCCCTCCACTTT. The rearrangement uses TRBV5-4 and TRBJ1-6; a possible D gene is TRBD1 (6 bases). The V gene lost 10 bases and the J gene lost 6 bases, with 17 bases spanning the gap. Germline V CDR1 and CDR2: SGHNT, YYREEE (reference sequence). This CDR3 is 14 amino acids long.

This chain joins TRBV6-2 or TRBV6-3 and TRBJ2-1; 9 nucleotides agree with TRBD2. V was pared by 6 bases and J by 10 bases, with 16 bases of the junction left unmatched. In germline, CDR1 is MNHEY, CDR2 SVGEGT. CDR3 size: 16 residues. In nucleotides, the CDR3 is TGTGCCAGCAGCTCCGGACTAGCGAGTCGAAGTACGGAGCAGTTCTTC. Its protein product is CASSSGLASRSTEQFF.

The genes are TRBV6-4 and TRBJ2-3, with D perhaps matching TRBD2 (6 bases). V was cut by 6 bases and J by 1 base, with 11 bases left in between. CDR1 and CDR2 from the germline V gene are MRHNA and SNTAGT. The CDR3 totals 14 residues. The CDR3 loop reads CASSLGGGTDTQYF. CDR3 DNA sequence: TGTGCCAGCAGCTTAGGAGGGGGCACAGATACGCAGTATTTT.

CDR3 DNA sequence: TGTGCCACCCGCCCCACCGGGACAGGGGGCGATGGCTACACCTTC. The encoded protein is CATRPTGTGGDGYTF. This chain uses TRBV19 with TRBJ1-2; 12 bases are a match to TRBD1. Germline-derived CDR1 and CDR2 are LNHDA and SQIVND (reference sequence). V shed 10 bases, J shed 6 bases, and the junction held 12 bases outside the gene matches. The CDR3 is made up of 15 amino acids.

This sequence joins TRBV27 and TRBJ2-3; D is perhaps TRBD1 (5 bases). The V gene lost 5 bases and the J gene lost 1 base, with 10 bases spanning the gap. The germline CDR1 and CDR2 sequences are MNHEY and SMNVEV (reference sequence). The CDR3 covers 14 residues. Written as DNA, the CDR3 is TGTGCCAGCAGTACGGCAGGGCGCACAGATACGCAGTATTTT. Its protein is CASSTAGRTDTQYF.

The V and J genes are TRBV6-5 and TRBJ2-2, with TRBD1 matching over 9 bases. Germline V CDR1 and CDR2: MNHEY, SVGAGI. After removal of 7 bases from V and 4 bases from J, the junction contained 7 bases not matched to a gene. This CDR3 has 15 residues. The CDR3 DNA reads TGTGCCAGCAACATCGGGACAGGGCGCACCGGGGAGCTGTTTTTT. It encodes CASNIGTGRTGELFF.

The V gene is TRBV3-1 (or the pseudogene TRBV3-2), the J gene TRBJ1-6, with D possibly TRBD1 on 5 matching bases. From germline, CDR1 is LGHDT and CDR2 YNNKEL (reference sequence). Trimming took 3 bases from V and 8 from J, leaving 11 bases between them. The CDR3 is 14 residues long. The CDR3: CASSHWQGYSPLHF. CDR3 nucleotide sequence: TGTGCCAGCAGCCATTGGCAGGGTTATTCACCCCTCCACTTT.

The chain links TRBV28 to TRBJ1-1; maybe TRBD1 (5 bases). The CDR3 spans 14 residues. V lost 6 bases and J 5 bases, leaving 16 bases between the germline ends. The germline gives CDR1 MDHEN, CDR2 SYDVKM. The CDR3 coding sequence is TGTGCCAGCAGCACAGGCCGTAGTGCGACTGAAGCTTTCTTT. As protein: CASSTGRSATEAFF.

J is TRBJ2-3 and V is TRBV2, with TRBD2 matching 14 bases. This CDR3 is built from 17 residues. The V gene's germline CDR1 is SNHLY and CDR2 FYNNEI. The V gene end was trimmed by 3 bases and the J gene end by 2 bases; junction bases not matched to a gene: 4. CDR3 in amino acids: CASSEGTSGRPTDTQYF. CDR3 coding DNA: TGTGCCAGCAGTGAGGGGACTAGCGGGAGACCCACAGATACGCAGTATTTT.

This clone has only one observation. The chain employs TRBV3-1 (or the pseudogene TRBV3-2) and TRBJ2-3; 8 positions agree with TRBD2. The CDR3 extends over 15 amino acids. J gave up 1 base and V 4 bases, and 4 bases lay outside the gene matches. CDR1 LGHDT and CDR2 YNNKEL come from the germline V gene (reference sequence). CDR3 residues: CASSPSGGGTDTQYF. CDR3 bases: TGTGCCAGCAGCCCAAGCGGGGGAGGCACAGATACGCAGTATTTT.

Details on this clone: This same CDR3 is encoded by further DNA sequences in the sample. The genes are TRBV5-1 and TRBJ1-1; 7 positions agree with TRBD1. Trimming cost V 0 bases and J 2 bases; bases outside gene matches: 1. Looked up from germline, CDR1 is SGHRS and CDR2 is YFSETQ. The CDR3 is 14 amino acids. The CDR3 DNA follows: TGCGCCAGCAGCTTGGGGACAGGCAACACTGAAGCTTTCTTT. Its protein is CASSLGTGNTEAFF.

This rearrangement joins TRBV27 to TRBJ1-2; 8 bases are shared with TRBD1. In germline, CDR1 is MNHEY, CDR2 SMNVEV (reference sequence). The CDR3 covers 15 residues. With 2 bases clipped from V and 4 bases from J, the junction kept 6 bases outside the gene matches. The CDR3 is CASSLQGAIGYGYTF. The CDR3 coding sequence is TGTGCCAGCAGTTTACAGGGGGCGATAGGCTATGGCTACACCTTC.

This clone has just one count. The V call is TRBV28, the J call TRBJ1-2; 9 bases match TRBD1. With V trimmed by 6 bases and J by 4 bases, 3 bases remained unmatched. CDR3 length: 13 amino acids. Germline-derived CDR1 and CDR2 are MDHEN and SYDVKM. The DNA for the CDR3 is TGTGCCAGCAGCTCGGACAGGGGCTATGGCTACACCTTC. The encoded protein is CASSSDRGYGYTF.

The gene calls are TRBV20-1 and TRBJ2-3; a weak D match, TRBD2 (6 bases). The CDR3 has 11 amino acids. Germline V gives CDR1 DFQATT, CDR2 SNEGSKA (reference sequence). The V end was cut by 3 bases, the J end by 6 bases, with 7 bases between. CDR3 amino acids: CSARGGDTQYF. The CDR3 DNA reads TGCAGTGCTAGGGGGGGTGATACGCAGTATTTT.

This chain joins TRBV28 and TRBJ1-1; D uncertain. Germline CDR1 and CDR2: MDHEN and SYDVKM. The CDR3 runs 16 residues. V shed 2 bases and J shed 0 bases, with 13 bases lying between them. This CDR3 is CASSLKGGPLNTEAFF. The CDR3 bases are TGTGCCAGCAGTTTAAAAGGAGGACCCCTGAACACTGAAGCTTTCTTT.

This chain joins TRBV6-2 or TRBV6-3 and TRBJ2-7; 16 bases agree with TRBD2. The CDR3 extends over 16 amino acids. Germline assignment: CDR1 MNHEY and CDR2 SVGEGT. The J segment lost 2 bases and the V segment lost 5 bases, leaving 3 bases of the junction unmatched. The CDR3 sequence is CASSAGTSGRAYEQYF. CDR3 in DNA: TGTGCCAGCAGTGCAGGGACTAGCGGGAGGGCCTACGAGCAGTACTTC.

The chain combines TRBV11-3 with TRBJ2-3; perhaps TRBD2 as D (5 bases). CDR1 and CDR2 from the germline V gene are SGHNT and YENEEA. There are 15 residues in the CDR3. V lost 3 bases and J 2 bases, leaving 12 bases between the germline ends. The CDR3 reads CASSLTWTDTDTQYF. The CDR3 DNA reads TGTGCCAGCAGCTTGACTTGGACTGACACAGATACGCAGTATTTT.